Listed below are T cell receptor beta chains from one sample, sequenced in a study of breast tumors, draining lymph nodes, adjacent tissues. TCRdb called the multiplex PCR reads again in MiXCR, with one record for every CDR3 protein. The sample includes 200,000 or so distinct CDR3 sequences, 31% of them seen just once. Sample: axillary lymph node tissue. The receptor set was obtained from a female donor with breast cancer. Some clones in this sample may be carry-over from other donors' samples. Both conserved end residues are part of each CDR3. Fields, in order: V gene, D gene, J gene, clone size, CDR3 protein, CDR3 DNA. D genes are given only for firm matches. The size of a clone is reported for some rows only, either as once, few or many, or as a class for expanded clones.

TRBV30	-	TRBJ1-2	many	CAWSIRENYGYTF	TGTGCCTGGAGTATCAGGGAGAACTATGGCTACACCTTC
TRBV5-6	-	TRBJ2-1	many	CASSLVYSSYNEQFF	TGTGCCAGCAGCTTGGTGTACAGCTCCTACAATGAGCAGTTCTTC
TRBV7-2	-	TRBJ2-5	many	CASSSRETQYF	TGTGCCAGCAGCTCTCGGGAGACCCAGTACTTC
TRBV4-1	TRBD2	TRBJ2-1	many	CASSPDGREYNEQFF	TGCGCCAGCAGCCCGGACGGGAGGGAGTACAATGAGCAGTTCTTC
TRBV20-1	-	TRBJ2-7	many	CSATTPEVGYEQYF	TGCAGTGCAACGACCCCTGAGGTGGGGTACGAGCAGTACTTC
TRBV20-1	TRBD2	TRBJ2-5	many	CSAALQRGLGGETQYF	TGCAGTGCCGCCCTTCAGCGGGGCTTAGGTGGGGAGACCCAGTACTTC
TRBV10-3	-	TRBJ1-5	-	CAISDGASNQPQHF	TGTGCCATCAGTGATGGGGCGAGCAATCAGCCCCAGCATTTT
TRBV20-1	TRBD1	TRBJ2-6	many	CSARNPGQPLSGANVLTF	TGCAGTGCTAGAAATCCGGGACAGCCGTTGTCTGGGGCCAACGTCCTGACTTTC
TRBV27	-	TRBJ2-1	few	CASKRTAQHEQFF	TGTGCCAGCAAAAGGACAGCCCAACATGAGCAGTTCTTC
TRBV27	-	TRBJ2-2	-	CASLEGRGTGELFF	TGTGCCAGCTTGGAGGGAAGGGGCACCGGGGAGCTGTTTTTT
TRBV6-5	-	TRBJ2-7	many	CASSFRDEVDEQYF	TGTGCCAGCAGTTTCCGCGACGAAGTCGACGAGCAGTACTTC